These 26 T cell receptor beta chains were all obtained from the same sample, sequenced in a study of cytomegalovirus exposure and HLA in healthy donors. PCR amplification relied on 60 Vbeta primers (plus 13 Jbeta primers). The protocol was immunoSEQ multiplex PCR, while the TCRdb copy is restricted to in-frame clones and leaves out a portion. The sample records roughly 160,000 clones, 80% to 85% being singletons. Input material: PBMCs. These receptors were obtained from a man aged 30 to 45 in good health and CMV-seronegative.

The gene calls are TRBV4-1 and TRBJ2-5; D is possibly TRBD2 (5 bases). Trimming cost V 1 base and J 2 bases, with 14 bases left between them. The CDR3 consists of 16 residues. Germline V gene lookup returns CDR1 MGHRA and CDR2 YSYEKL. The CDR3 coding sequence is TGCGCCAGCAGCCAAGTAGATAGCGAGATACAAGAGACCCAGTACTTC. Residues: CASSQVDSEIQETQYF.

This clone was counted a single time. The V gene is TRBV19, the J gene TRBJ1-2, with 12 nucleotides matching TRBD1. The CDR3 extends over 16 amino acids. Germline CDR1 reads LNHDA; CDR2 reads SQIVND (reference sequence). V lost 4 bases to trimming and J lost 8 bases; unmatched junction nucleotides: 11. The CDR3 is CASSSPLGQGAGGYTF. CDR3 coding DNA: TGTGCCAGTAGTAGCCCCTTGGGACAGGGGGCTGGCGGCTACACCTTC.

The chain has TRBV28 and TRBJ2-1, with 9 positions matching TRBD2. From germline, CDR1 is MDHEN and CDR2 SYDVKM. The V and J ends lost 5 bases and 9 bases, in that order; junction bases with no gene match: 11. This CDR3 contains 15 residues. The CDR3 region is CASSQAGGPHVEQFF. CDR3 bases: TGTGCCAGCAGTCAGGCGGGGGGGCCCCACGTTGAGCAGTTCTTC.

V and J are TRBV29-1 and TRBJ2-7; TRBD1 agrees at 8 bases. The junction had 9 bases not matched to a gene; V was cut back by 5 bases and J by 3 bases. Germline loops: CDR1 SQVTM, CDR2 ANQGSEA. CDR3 length: 14 residues. The CDR3 bases are TGCAGCGTTTCGAGGACAGGGAACTACTACGAGCAGTACTTC. Translation gives CSVSRTGNYYEQYF.

In DNA form, the CDR3 reads TGTGCCAGCAGCGGACAGGGGGCGAACACTGAAGCTTTCTTT. Translated, it gives CASSGQGANTEAFF. The V call is TRBV5-5, the J call TRBJ1-1; 11 positions match TRBD1. The length of the CDR3 is 14 residues. CDR1 and CDR2 from the germline V gene are SGHKS and YYEKEE (reference sequence). V trimming: 4 bases; J trimming: 1 base; junction bases outside the gene matches: 0.

This sequence joins TRBV4-1 and TRBJ1-2; D perhaps matches TRBD1 (5 bases). Germline loops: CDR1 MGHRA, CDR2 YSYEKL. Trimming removed 4 bases at V and 9 bases at J, with 18 bases between. The CDR3 contains 14 residues. CDR3 in DNA: TGCGCCAGCAGCCTAGGGGTTGACAGTTTAAGCTACACCTTC. This sequence encodes CASSLGVDSLSYTF.

The CDR3 is CATSRDFGTGVSQPQHF. CDR3 coding DNA: TGTGCCACCAGCAGAGATTTTGGGACAGGGGTGTCGCAGCCCCAGCATTTT. The rearrangement uses TRBV15 and TRBJ1-5; 10 nucleotides match TRBD1. Losses at the gene ends were 0 bases for V and 7 bases for J; bases not matched to a gene: 9. Per germline, CDR1 LNHNV and CDR2 YYDKDF (reference sequence). The CDR3 is 17 amino acids. The variable domain in full, with the rest retrieved from reference TRBV15 and TRBJ1-5, is DAMVIQNPRYQVTQFGKPVTLSCSQTLNHNVMYWYQQKSSQAPKLLFHYYDKDFNNEADTPDNFQSRRPNTSFCFLDIRSPGLGDTAMYLCATSRDFGTGVSQPQHFGDGTRLSIL.

The J gene is TRBJ1-1, the V gene TRBV6-4; the D gene is possibly TRBD1 (5 bases). The germline V gene has CDR1 MRHNA and CDR2 SNTAGT. CDR3 length: 17 amino acids. Deletions cut 0 bases from V and 4 bases from J, with 18 bases between. The CDR3 is CASSDSRDSPWCTEAFF. The DNA of the CDR3 is TGTGCCAGCAGTGACTCCCGTGACAGCCCGTGGTGCACTGAAGCTTTCTTT.

The CDR3 region has the DNA TGCAGCGTTATGGACGGGAGAGCCTACGAGCAGTACTTC. Translation gives CSVMDGRAYEQYF. The genes are TRBV29-1 and TRBJ2-5; D is perhaps TRBD2 (6 bases). The J call may be incorrect, as the DNA end agrees better with TRBJ2-7. The CDR3 spans 13 residues. Germline-derived CDR1 and CDR2 are SQVTM and ANQGSEA.

This chain uses TRBV5-6 with TRBJ1-2; 8 nucleotides match TRBD1. Germline V gene data show CDR1 as SGHDT and CDR2 as YYEEEE. The CDR3 consists of 15 residues. The J segment lost 0 bases and the V segment lost 4 bases, leaving 5 bases of the junction unmatched. The CDR3 reads CASSLAGGTNYGYTF. DNA for the CDR3: TGTGCCAGCAGCCTGGCAGGGGGCACTAACTATGGCTACACCTTC.

V and J are TRBV27 and TRBJ1-2; D ambiguous. This CDR3 region has 16 residues. In germline, CDR1 is MNHEY, CDR2 SMNVEV (reference sequence). Trimming left V 6 bases short and J 0 bases short, with 17 bases between. The CDR3 protein is CASSWAPNPSNYGYTF. The CDR3 DNA follows: TGTGCCAGCAGCTGGGCCCCAAACCCGTCTAACTATGGCTACACCTTC.

This chain uses TRBV19 with TRBJ1-6, with TRBD1 matching over 8 bases. Per the germline V gene, CDR1 is LNHDA and CDR2 is SQIVND (reference sequence). Trimming removed 5 bases from V and 7 bases from J; junction bases left unmatched: 4. The CDR3 is 14 residues long. CDR3 amino acids: CASSVDRGNSPLHF. The CDR3 DNA reads TGTGCCAGTAGTGTCGACAGGGGCAATTCACCCCTCCACTTT. The full variable domain, completed using reference TRBV19 and TRBJ1-6, is DGGITQSPKYLFRKEGQNVTLSCEQNLNHDAMYWYRQDPGQGLRLIYYSQIVNDFQKGDIAEGYSVSREKKESFPLTVTSAQKNPTAFYLCASSVDRGNSPLHFGNGTRLTVT.

The chain combines TRBV29-1 with TRBJ2-7; D perhaps matches TRBD1 (8 bases). Deletions cut 7 bases from V and 5 bases from J, with 24 bases between. Per germline, CDR1 SQVTM and CDR2 ANQGSEA. The CDR3 consists of 15 residues. The DNA of the CDR3 is TGCAGCGCTAGAACTACAGGGGGGGCTAGTGACGAGCAGTACTTC. Its protein product is CSARTTGGASDEQYF.

This sequence joins TRBV6-1 and TRBJ1-2; TRBD1 might be the D (5 bases). The germline V gene has CDR1 MNHNS and CDR2 SASEGT. This CDR3 is 15 amino acids long. The ends were cut back, 6 bases at V and 4 bases at J, with 18 bases in the middle. CDR3 amino acids: CASSLITGRGYGYTF. In nucleotides, the CDR3 is TGTGCCAGCAGCCTTATCACGGGGAGGGGCTATGGCTACACCTTC.

This chain uses TRBV6-6 with TRBJ2-5; weak D call: TRBD1 (5 bases). The germline V gene has CDR1 MNHNY and CDR2 SVGAGI (reference sequence). The CDR3 length is 15 residues. Trimming took off 4 bases at V and 4 bases at J, with 16 bases between the two ends. The CDR3 sequence: CASSSTQGIIETQYF. CDR3 nucleotide sequence: TGTGCCAGCAGTTCAACCCAGGGTATTATAGAGACCCAGTACTTC.

The rearrangement uses TRBV5-4 and TRBJ1-2; 7 nucleotides agree with TRBD1. Germline assignment: CDR1 SGHNT and CDR2 YYREEE (reference sequence). This CDR3 is 15 amino acids long. The V gene end was trimmed by 4 bases and the J gene end by 3 bases; junction bases not matched to a gene: 9. The CDR3 region is CASSAGTAAYYGYTF. The CDR3 DNA reads as TGTGCCAGCAGCGCCGGGACAGCCGCTTACTATGGCTACACCTTC.

This clone has more than one count but fewer than ten. The V gene is TRBV10-1, the J gene TRBJ2-3; no clear D. The CDR3 contains 16 residues. Germline CDR1 is WNHNN and CDR2 is SYGVQD (reference sequence). V was pared by 2 bases and J by 3 bases, with 15 bases between. The CDR3, as DNA: TGCGCCAGCAGTGAGAAACCCGGTTGGTTGACAGATACGCAGTATTTT. Translation: CASSEKPGWLTDTQYF.

This clone was recorded only once. V gene TRBV11-3 combines with J gene TRBJ1-3; 8 bases align to TRBD1. The V segment lost 6 bases and the J segment 0 bases; nucleotides outside the gene matches: 4. Germline CDR1 and CDR2: SGHNT and YENEEA. This CDR3 has 15 amino acids. The CDR3: CASRDRENSGNTIYF. The CDR3 bases are TGTGCCAGCAGGGACAGGGAGAACTCTGGAAACACCATATATTTT. Drawing the rest from reference TRBV11-3 and TRBJ1-3, the complete variable domain is EAGVVQSPRYKIIEKKQPVAFWCNPISGHNTLYWYLQNLGQGPELLIRYENEEAVDDSQLPKDRFSAERLKGVDSTLKIQPAELGDSAVYLCASRDRENSGNTIYFGEGSWLTVV.

This chain links TRBV19 with TRBJ2-2; TRBD1 is a possible D gene (6 bases). The V and J ends lost 3 bases and 5 bases respectively, with 10 bases between them. The CDR3 length is 14 residues. Germline values: CDR1 LNHDA, CDR2 SQIVND (reference sequence). The CDR3 reads CASSMVTGTGELFF. CDR3 sequence (DNA): TGTGCCAGTAGTATGGTGACAGGTACCGGGGAGCTGTTTTTT. Complete variable domain (other parts from reference TRBV19 and TRBJ2-2): DGGITQSPKYLFRKEGQNVTLSCEQNLNHDAMYWYRQDPGQGLRLIYYSQIVNDFQKGDIAEGYSVSREKKESFPLTVTSAQKNPTAFYLCASSMVTGTGELFFGEGSRLTVL.

The chain has TRBV6-4 and TRBJ1-1, with 8 bases that match TRBD1. The ends lost 2 bases at V and 1 base at J; junction bases unmatched: 15. Germline values: CDR1 MRHNA, CDR2 SNTAGT. The CDR3 is 19 residues long. The CDR3 DNA is TGTGCCAGCAGTGACCTCTTCTGTGACAGGGGTTTCGGGAACACTGAAGCTTTCTTT. This codes for CASSDLFCDRGFGNTEAFF.

V usage is TRBV6-1 and J usage is TRBJ1-2, with 9 bases fitting TRBD1. Trimming removed 2 bases from V and 5 bases from J; junction bases left unmatched: 6. In germline, CDR1 is MNHNS, CDR2 SASEGT. CDR3 length: 15 residues. The CDR3 sequence: CASSESGDRVYGYTF. For the CDR3, the DNA is TGTGCCAGCAGTGAATCAGGGGACAGGGTTTATGGCTACACCTTC.

The chain uses TRBV2 and TRBJ2-1; possibly TRBD2 for D (5 bases). The CDR3 totals 12 residues. CDR1 is SNHLY, CDR2 FYNNEI, per germline. The germline V and J ends were trimmed by 5 bases and 15 bases, with 17 bases remaining between them. The CDR3 DNA follows: TGTGCCAGCAGTCTCCTAGAGGGCCCTCGGTTCTTC. Translation gives CASSLLEGPRFF. The full variable domain, with the rest looked up from reference TRBV2 and TRBJ2-1, is EPEVTQTPSHQVTQMGQEVILRCVPISNHLYFYWYRQILGQKVEFLVSFYNNEISEKSEIFDDQFSVERPDGSNFTLKIRSTKLEDSAMYFCASSLLEGPRFFGPGTRLTVL.

The rearrangement links TRBV7-8 to TRBJ1-6, with D possibly being TRBD1 (6 bases). Trimming left V 5 bases short and J 0 bases short, with 14 bases between. CDR3 size: 17 residues. Germline values: CDR1 SGHVS, CDR2 FQNEAQ. CDR3 loop: CASSRWTESSYNSPLHF. The DNA for the CDR3 is TGTGCCAGCAGCCGCTGGACAGAAAGCTCCTATAATTCACCCCTCCACTTT.

The chain recombines TRBV30 with TRBJ1-5; 9 bases match TRBD1. CDR1 GTSNPN and CDR2 SVGIG come from the germline V gene (reference sequence). This CDR3 is 16 amino acids long. With 0 bases clipped from V and 4 bases from J, the junction kept 7 bases outside the gene matches. CDR3 bases: TGTGCCTGGAGTGTTGACAGGGGGGGGAGAAATCAGCCCCAGCATTTT. This encodes CAWSVDRGGRNQPQHF.

This clone was detected once. The V and J genes are TRBV6-5 and TRBJ2-1; D possibly corresponds to TRBD2 (5 bases). The CDR3 contains 13 residues. V lost 0 bases and J lost 7, with 7 bases in between. Germline V CDR1 and CDR2: MNHEY, SVGAGI. CDR3 amino acids: CASSYSTINEQFF. The CDR3, as DNA: TGTGCCAGCAGTTACTCGACTATAAATGAGCAGTTCTTC.

The V call is TRBV9, the J call TRBJ2-5, with TRBD2 identical over 8 bases. CDR1 and CDR2 (germline): SGDLS, YYNGEE. The CDR3 has 15 amino acids. V shed 0 bases and J 5 bases; nucleotides not matched to a gene: 6. CDR3 in amino acids: CASSVAGGLVETQYF. As DNA, the CDR3 is TGTGCCAGCAGCGTAGCCGGGGGACTAGTCGAGACCCAGTACTTC.